This entry lists 27 T cell receptor beta chains sequenced from one sample in a study of identical twins. MiXCR, run by TCRdb on the 5' RACE reads, gives a single entry per CDR3 protein. The sample lists about 480,000 distinct CDR3 sequences, 13% to 15% occurring once. This sample also appeared in a second study, on yellow fever vaccine responses in identical twins.

Sequenced material: CD4+ T cells sorted from blood. All receptors come from a woman aged 18-29 years in good health.

This clonotype was observed a few times. V and J are TRBV4-2 and TRBJ2-1; 8 nucleotides agree with TRBD1. V lost 0 bases and J lost 5; bases outside the gene matches: 3. The CDR3 extends over 15 amino acids. Germline V lookup: CDR1 LGHNA, CDR2 YNFKEQ. In DNA, the CDR3 is TGTGCCAGCAGCCAAGAAGGGACAGGTAACAATGAGCAGTTCTTC. It is translated as CASSQEGTGNNEQFF.

A few counts support this clonotype. The chain has TRBV3-1 and TRBJ2-7; tentative D call: TRBD1 (5 bases). Trimming removed 4 bases from V and 2 bases from J, with 9 bases in between. The CDR3 runs 13 residues. Germline V CDR1 and CDR2: LGHDT, YNNKEL (reference sequence). For the CDR3, the DNA is TGTGCCAGCAGCCGGACAACGACCTACGAGCAGTACTTC. Encoded protein: CASSRTTTYEQYF.

A few counts support this clonotype. The genes are TRBV29-1 and TRBJ2-5, with a tentative D call TRBD2 (5 bases). This CDR3 has 11 residues. The V gene's germline CDR1 is SQVTM and CDR2 ANQGSEA. Trimming removed 7 bases from V and 4 bases from J, with 10 bases in between. The CDR3 DNA is TGCAGCGGGGTGGCGGGAGAGACCCAGTACTTC. Encoded protein: CSGVAGETQYF.

Only a few counts were recorded for this clonotype. The chain combines TRBV5-4 with TRBJ2-1; D possibly uses TRBD1 or TRBD2 (6 bases each). V lost 3 bases and J 1 base, leaving 11 bases between the germline ends. Germline V gene lookup returns CDR1 SGHNT and CDR2 YYREEE (reference sequence). The CDR3 is 15 residues long. CDR3 in amino acids: CASSSWRGSYNEQFF. The CDR3 DNA reads TGTGCCAGCAGCTCTTGGAGGGGGTCCTACAATGAGCAGTTCTTC.

A few counts support this clonotype. This chain connects TRBV29-1 to TRBJ1-2, with 7 bases that match TRBD1. CDR1 SQVTM and CDR2 ANQGSEA come from the germline V gene. This CDR3 has 11 amino acids. The CDR3: CISWTGYGYTF. The CDR3 DNA is TGCATCTCCTGGACAGGCTATGGCTACACCTTC.

This clonotype came up many times. The J gene is TRBJ2-1, the V gene TRBV24-1; TRBD2 matches at 10 bases. The CDR3 extends over 15 amino acids. CDR1 and CDR2 from the germline V gene are KGHDR and SFDVKD. Germline trimming cut 3 bases from V and 9 bases from J; bases unmatched to any gene: 7. The CDR3 bases are TGTGCCACCAGTGATGGCCTAGCGGGAGTCATTGAGCAGTTCTTC. It specifies CATSDGLAGVIEQFF.

This clonotype was recorded a few times. The chain employs TRBV7-2 and TRBJ2-1; D gene unclear. Between the trimmed V and J ends, which lost 5 bases and 10 bases, there was a span of 12 bases. This CDR3 comprises 12 residues. Germline V gene lookup returns CDR1 SGHTA and CDR2 FQGNSA. In DNA form, the CDR3 reads TGTGCCAGCAGCCCCGTGAGCCACGAGCAGTTCTTC. Its protein product is CASSPVSHEQFF.

This clonotype was seen a few times. This chain joins TRBV20-1 and TRBJ2-6; 8 positions match TRBD1. CDR1 is DFQATT and CDR2 is SNEGSKA in the germline V gene (reference sequence). The CDR3 contains 15 residues. The junction had 6 bases not matched to a gene; V was cut back by 4 bases and J by 4 bases. CDR3 amino acids: CSATGGLGGANVLTF. DNA of the CDR3: TGCAGTGCTACAGGGGGCCTGGGGGGGGCCAACGTCCTGACTTTC.

This chain uses TRBV20-1 with TRBJ2-7; 7 bases agree with TRBD1. CDR3 size: 16 residues. V trimming: 0 bases; J trimming: 1 base; junction bases outside the gene matches: 9. Germline V CDR1 and CDR2: DFQATT, SNEGSKA (reference sequence). The DNA of the CDR3 is TGCAGTGCTAGAGACAGGGACAGCCTTTTTTCCTACGAGCAGTACTTC. Translated: CSARDRDSLFSYEQYF.

A note on this clonotype: The germline gene is not matched at one end of the junction; a read error may be the cause. The chain couples TRBV12-3 or TRBV12-4 to TRBJ2-2, with TRBD1 matching over 9 bases. This CDR3 has 15 residues. The CDR3 region is CASSFGTGNTWELFF. The CDR3 region has the DNA TGTGCCAGCAGTTTTGGGACAGGGAACACCTGGGAGCTGTTTTTT.

The chain joins TRBV20-1 to TRBJ1-1, with a possible D match to TRBD1 (5 bases). Germline CDR1 reads DFQATT; CDR2 reads SNEGSKA (reference sequence). The V end lost 0 bases, the J end lost 11 bases, and 13 bases lay between the germline ends. The CDR3 spans 12 residues. CDR3 loop: CSAREGPTTAFF. The CDR3, as DNA: TGCAGTGCTAGAGAGGGGCCTACAACGGCTTTCTTT.

This clonotype has a count of ten or more. CDR3 in amino acids: CASSLEPQGANTGELFF. The CDR3 DNA is TGCGCCAGCAGCTTGGAGCCGCAGGGGGCGAACACCGGGGAGCTGTTTTTT. V and J are TRBV5-1 and TRBJ2-2; the match to TRBD1 covers 7 bases. V shed 0 bases and J 0 bases; nucleotides not matched to a gene: 5. Germline CDR1 and CDR2: SGHRS and YFSETQ. The CDR3 consists of 17 residues.

The V and J genes are TRBV5-4 and TRBJ2-2, with D unresolved. V lost 4 bases and J lost 5, with 15 bases in between. The germline V gene has CDR1 SGHNT and CDR2 YYREEE (reference sequence). The CDR3 consists of 15 residues. The CDR3 DNA sequence: TGTGCCAGCAGCCTCCGCAGCCGCGGAACCGGGGAGCTGTTTTTT. Protein: CASSLRSRGTGELFF.

This chain uses TRBV28 with TRBJ2-1; 8 bases align to TRBD2. Germline V gene data show CDR1 as MDHEN and CDR2 as SYDVKM. The CDR3 runs 18 residues. V gave up 4 bases and J gave up 0 bases; unmatched junction bases: 11. Here the CDR3 DNA reads TGTGCCAGCAGTTCGCCCCGGACTAGCAAGAGCTCCTACAATGAGCAGTTCTTC. Amino acids: CASSSPRTSKSSYNEQFF.

This clonotype was seen a handful of times. The CDR3 loop reads CASSLGLQGLQETQYF. The CDR3, as DNA: TGTGCCAGCAGCTTAGGGTTACAGGGTTTACAAGAGACCCAGTACTTC. This rearrangement joins TRBV7-2 to TRBJ2-5; the D gene is possibly TRBD1 (6 bases). V was trimmed by 1 base and J by 2 bases, leaving 14 bases between them. The CDR3 sequence is 16 residues long. CDR1 is SGHTA, CDR2 FQGNSA, per germline.

This clonotype was counted a few times. This rearrangement joins TRBV5-1 to TRBJ2-7; D ambiguous. CDR3 length: 13 residues. The germline gives CDR1 SGHRS, CDR2 YFSETQ. Trimming took 4 bases from V and 5 from J, leaving 13 bases between them. The CDR3 reads CASSPAGGHEQYF. CDR3 DNA: TGCGCCAGCAGCCCGGCAGGTGGGCACGAGCAGTACTTC.

This clonotype rates as medium-sized (0.01 to 0.1%). This chain joins TRBV15 and TRBJ2-1; D not resolved. In germline, CDR1 is LNHNV, CDR2 YYDKDF (reference sequence). V lost 0 bases and J lost 10, with 13 bases in between. The CDR3 loop spans 14 amino acids. The CDR3 nucleotides are TGTGCCACCAGCAGAGATAAGCCTCCCACGGAGCAGTTCTTC. Translating gives CATSRDKPPTEQFF.

The genes are TRBV4-2 and TRBJ2-1; unclear D gene. Germline CDR1 and CDR2: LGHNA and YNFKEQ. The V and J ends lost 1 base and 5 bases respectively, with 9 bases between them. The CDR3 is 14 amino acids. The CDR3 DNA follows: TGTGCCAGCAGCCAAGCAACTACCAACAATGAGCAGTTCTTC. Protein: CASSQATTNNEQFF.

This clonotype was seen a handful of times. The chain combines TRBV7-9 with TRBJ1-6, with D possibly being TRBD1 (6 bases). The CDR3 runs to 16 residues. CDR1 is SEHNR and CDR2 is FQNEAQ in the germline V gene (reference sequence). V was trimmed by 4 bases and J by 9 bases, leaving 19 bases between them. The CDR3 coding sequence is TGTGCCAGCAGCTCAGGCCAGGGGTCCTTTGGTTCACCCCTCCACTTT. This codes for CASSSGQGSFGSPLHF.

The chain combines TRBV6-1 with TRBJ1-2, with 7 bases matching TRBD1. V shed 7 bases and J 1 base; nucleotides not matched to a gene: 9. Germline V gene lookup returns CDR1 MNHNS and CDR2 SASEGT. The CDR3 loop spans 15 amino acids. In nucleotides, the CDR3 is TGTGCCAGCACTCACAGGGGAGCCAATAACTATGGCTACACCTTC. This codes for CASTHRGANNYGYTF.

This clonotype has at least ten counts. V usage is TRBV20-1 and J usage is TRBJ2-7; TRBD1 agrees at 8 bases. V lost 6 bases, J lost 1 base, and 5 bases stayed unmatched. CDR1 and CDR2 from the germline V gene are DFQATT and SNEGSKA (reference sequence). This CDR3 spans 13 amino acids. The DNA for the CDR3 is TGCAGTGCATACCGGGACAGGTCCTACGAGCAGTACTTC. This gives the protein CSAYRDRSYEQYF.

This clonotype was picked up a small number of times. This rearrangement joins TRBV5-1 to TRBJ1-6, with TRBD1 identical over 7 bases. The germline gives CDR1 SGHRS, CDR2 YFSETQ. The CDR3 consists of 14 residues. V trimming: 4 bases; J trimming: 5 bases; junction bases outside the gene matches: 3. The CDR3 is CASSTQGNNSPLHF. The DNA for the CDR3 is TGCGCCAGCAGCACACAGGGGAATAATTCACCCCTCCACTTT.

This clonotype was counted between two and nine times. The V call is TRBV21-1, the J call TRBJ2-3; the table's D call, TRBD1, was not checked against the DNA. TRBV21-1 is flagged as a pseudogene. There are 14 residues in the CDR3. Written as DNA, the CDR3 is TGTGCCAGCAGCAAAGGGGACAGCACAGATACGCAGTATTTT. Protein sequence: CASSKGDSTDTQYF.

This clonotype was seen a handful of times. The V gene is TRBV24-1, the J gene TRBJ2-2; 10 bases are a match to TRBD1. Trimming removed 4 bases from V and 3 bases from J; junction bases left unmatched: 10. Germline values: CDR1 KGHDR, CDR2 SFDVKD. There are 18 residues in the CDR3. CDR3 in DNA: TGTGCCACCAGTGACCCTCCCCCCGGGACAGGGGACACCGGGGAGCTGTTTTTT. Protein sequence: CATSDPPPGTGDTGELFF.

In this sample, this clonotype turned up a few times. The V call is TRBV20-1, the J call TRBJ2-7; a possible D gene is TRBD2 (6 bases). V was shortened by 0 bases and J by 5 bases, with 14 bases between the two germline ends. Germline CDR1 reads DFQATT; CDR2 reads SNEGSKA (reference sequence). The CDR3 is 14 residues long. CDR3 amino acids: CSARDPSAGDEQYF. The CDR3 coding sequence is TGCAGTGCTAGAGATCCTAGCGCTGGGGACGAGCAGTACTTC.

The chain employs TRBV4-1 and TRBJ1-2; maybe TRBD1 (5 bases). This CDR3 is built from 14 residues. From germline, CDR1 is MGHRA and CDR2 YSYEKL. Between the trimmed V and J ends, which lost 0 bases and 8 bases, there was a span of 13 bases. The CDR3 region is CASSQDEGLFGYTF. The DNA of the CDR3 is TGCGCCAGCAGCCAAGATGAGGGGCTTTTCGGCTACACCTTC.

CDR3 coding DNA: TGTGCCAGCAGCTTAGACCCCCCCCATGCAGGCCGCTCTGGGGCCAACGTCCTGACTTTC. Its translation is CASSLDPPHAGRSGANVLTF. V and J are TRBV11-2 and TRBJ2-6; D is ambiguous. The CDR3 runs 20 residues. The germline V and J ends were trimmed by 0 bases and 0 bases, with 18 bases remaining between them. Germline CDR1 is SGHAT and CDR2 is FQNNGV.